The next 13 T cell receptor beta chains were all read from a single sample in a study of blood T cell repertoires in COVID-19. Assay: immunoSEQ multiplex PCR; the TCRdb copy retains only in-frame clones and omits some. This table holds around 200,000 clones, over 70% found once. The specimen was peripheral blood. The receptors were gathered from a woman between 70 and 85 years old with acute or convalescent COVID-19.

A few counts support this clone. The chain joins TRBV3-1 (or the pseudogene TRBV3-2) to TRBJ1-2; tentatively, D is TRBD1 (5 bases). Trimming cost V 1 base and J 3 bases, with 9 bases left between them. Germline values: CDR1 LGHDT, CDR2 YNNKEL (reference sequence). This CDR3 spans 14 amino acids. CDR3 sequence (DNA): TGTGCCAGCAGCCAAGTAGACAGTGACTATGGCTACACCTTC. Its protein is CASSQVDSDYGYTF.

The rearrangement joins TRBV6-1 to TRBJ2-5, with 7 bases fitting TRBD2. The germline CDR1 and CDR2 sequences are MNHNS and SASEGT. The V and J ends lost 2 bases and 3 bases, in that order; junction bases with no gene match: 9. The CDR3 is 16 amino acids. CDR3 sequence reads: CASSEWGGDQKETQYF. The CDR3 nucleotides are TGTGCCAGCAGTGAATGGGGAGGGGACCAAAAAGAGACCCAGTACTTC.

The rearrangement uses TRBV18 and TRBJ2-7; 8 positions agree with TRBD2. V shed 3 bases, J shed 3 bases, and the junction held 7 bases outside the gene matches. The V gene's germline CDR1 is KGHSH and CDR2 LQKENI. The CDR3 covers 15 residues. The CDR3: CASSPGAGGHYEQYF. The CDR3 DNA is TGTGCCAGCTCACCGGGCGCGGGGGGCCACTACGAGCAGTACTTC.

The DNA of the CDR3 is TGTGCCAGCAGCTTAGTCCGGGGTGGGGAGACCCAGTACTTC. Its translation is CASSLVRGGETQYF. This chain uses TRBV7-9 with TRBJ2-5; a weak D match, TRBD2 (5 bases). The CDR3 extends over 14 amino acids. The germline V gene has CDR1 SEHNR and CDR2 FQNEAQ (reference sequence). Trimming took 1 base from V and 5 from J, leaving 11 bases between them. The variable domain in full, with the rest retrieved from reference TRBV7-9 and TRBJ2-5, is DTGVSQNPRHKITKRGQNVTFRCDPISEHNRLYWYRQTLGQGPEFLTYFQNEAQLEKSRLLSDRFSAERPKGSFSTLEIQRTEQGDSAMYLCASSLVRGGETQYFGPGTRLLVL.

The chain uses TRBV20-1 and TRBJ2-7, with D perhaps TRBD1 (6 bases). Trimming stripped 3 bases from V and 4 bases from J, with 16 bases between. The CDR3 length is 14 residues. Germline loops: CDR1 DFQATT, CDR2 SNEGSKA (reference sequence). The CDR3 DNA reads TGCAGTGCTAGTAATCCAATAGGGGGATACGAGCAGTACTTC. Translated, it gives CSASNPIGGYEQYF.

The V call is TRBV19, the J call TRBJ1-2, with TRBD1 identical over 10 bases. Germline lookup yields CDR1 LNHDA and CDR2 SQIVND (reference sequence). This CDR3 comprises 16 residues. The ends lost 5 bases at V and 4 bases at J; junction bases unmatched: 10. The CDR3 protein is CASSYPGQGLGYGYTF. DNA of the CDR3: TGTGCCAGTAGTTACCCGGGACAGGGGCTCGGCTATGGCTACACCTTC.

DNA for the CDR3: TGTGCCAGCACCCCCCGTGGAGGGCCTGGTTTGGGCGCTGAAGCTTTCTTT. Its translation: CASTPRGGPGLGAEAFF. The chain links TRBV27 to TRBJ1-1; D unclear. This CDR3 comprises 17 residues. CDR1 and CDR2 (germline): MNHEY, SMNVEV (reference sequence). The V and J ends lost 7 bases and 6 bases respectively, with 27 bases between them.

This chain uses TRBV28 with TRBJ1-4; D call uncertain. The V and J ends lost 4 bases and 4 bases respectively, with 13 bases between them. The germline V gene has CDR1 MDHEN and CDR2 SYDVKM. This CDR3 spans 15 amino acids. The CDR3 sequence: CASSYPGILNEKLFF. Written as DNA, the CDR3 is TGTGCCAGCAGTTACCCGGGGATTCTTAATGAAAAACTGTTTTTT.

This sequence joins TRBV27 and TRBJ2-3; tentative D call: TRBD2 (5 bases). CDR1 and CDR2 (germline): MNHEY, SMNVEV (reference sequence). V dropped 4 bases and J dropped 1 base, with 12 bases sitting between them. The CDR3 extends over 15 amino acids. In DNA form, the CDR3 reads TGTGCCAGCAGTTACTCCTTCGGGGGCACAGATACGCAGTATTTT. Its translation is CASSYSFGGTDTQYF.

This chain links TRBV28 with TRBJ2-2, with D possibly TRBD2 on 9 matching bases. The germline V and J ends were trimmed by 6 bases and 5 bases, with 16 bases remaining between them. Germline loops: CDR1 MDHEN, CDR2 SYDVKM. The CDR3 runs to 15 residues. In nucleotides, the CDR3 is TGTGCCAGCAGGGCGGGAGGGACAGGTACCGGGGAGCTGTTTTTT. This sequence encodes CASRAGGTGTGELFF.

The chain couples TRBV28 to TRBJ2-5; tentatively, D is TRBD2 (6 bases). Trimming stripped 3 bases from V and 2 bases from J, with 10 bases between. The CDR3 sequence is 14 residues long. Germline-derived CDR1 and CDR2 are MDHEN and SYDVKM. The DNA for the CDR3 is TGTGCCAGCAGTTTCCTGGGACTGCAAGAGACCCAGTACTTC. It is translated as CASSFLGLQETQYF.

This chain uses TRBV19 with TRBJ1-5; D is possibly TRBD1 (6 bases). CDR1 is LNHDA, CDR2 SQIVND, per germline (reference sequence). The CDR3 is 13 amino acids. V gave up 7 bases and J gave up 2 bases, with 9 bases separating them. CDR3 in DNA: TGTGCCAGTAACGGACAGCGCAATCAGCCCCAGCATTTT. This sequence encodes CASNGQRNQPQHF.

The CDR3 region has the DNA TGTGCCAGCAGTTACTCGACACATGAAAAACTGTTTTTT. It translates to CASSYSTHEKLFF. The chain employs TRBV6-5 and TRBJ1-4; D gene uncertain. The CDR3 consists of 13 residues. Trimming cost V 0 bases and J 6 bases, with 5 bases left between them. Germline V gene data show CDR1 as MNHEY and CDR2 as SVGAGI.